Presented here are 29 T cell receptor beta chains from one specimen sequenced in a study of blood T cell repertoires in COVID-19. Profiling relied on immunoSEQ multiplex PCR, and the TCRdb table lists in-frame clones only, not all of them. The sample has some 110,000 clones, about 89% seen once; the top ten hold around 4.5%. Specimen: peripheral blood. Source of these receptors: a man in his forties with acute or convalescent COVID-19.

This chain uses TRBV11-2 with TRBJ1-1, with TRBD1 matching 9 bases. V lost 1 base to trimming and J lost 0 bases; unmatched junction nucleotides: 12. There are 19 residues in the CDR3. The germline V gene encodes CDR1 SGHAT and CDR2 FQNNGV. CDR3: CASSLVATGGYWLNTEAFF. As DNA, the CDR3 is TGTGCCAGCAGCTTAGTCGCAACAGGGGGCTATTGGCTGAACACTGAAGCTTTCTTT.

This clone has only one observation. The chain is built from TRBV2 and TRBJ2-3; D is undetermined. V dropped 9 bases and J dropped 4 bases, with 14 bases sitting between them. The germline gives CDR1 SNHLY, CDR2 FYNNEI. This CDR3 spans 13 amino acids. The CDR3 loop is CASTGTNADTQYF. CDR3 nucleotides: TGTGCCAGTACCGGAACTAACGCAGATACGCAGTATTTT. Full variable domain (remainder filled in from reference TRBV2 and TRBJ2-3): EPEVTQTPSHQVTQMGQEVILRCVPISNHLYFYWYRQILGQKVEFLVSFYNNEISEKSEIFDDQFSVERPDGSNFTLKIRSTKLEDSAMYFCASTGTNADTQYFGPGTRLTVL.

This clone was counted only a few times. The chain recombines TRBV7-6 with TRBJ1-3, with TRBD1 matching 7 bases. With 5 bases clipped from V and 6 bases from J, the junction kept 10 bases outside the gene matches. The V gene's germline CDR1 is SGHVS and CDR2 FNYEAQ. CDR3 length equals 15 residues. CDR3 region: CASSPAGTVENTIYF. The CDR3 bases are TGTGCCAGCAGCCCCGCCGGGACAGTAGAAAACACCATATATTTT.

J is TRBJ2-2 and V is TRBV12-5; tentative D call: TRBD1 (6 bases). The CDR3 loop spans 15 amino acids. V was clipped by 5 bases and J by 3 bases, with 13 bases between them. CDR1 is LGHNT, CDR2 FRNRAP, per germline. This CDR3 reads CASGPGQGYTGELFF. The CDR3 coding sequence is TGTGCTAGTGGTCCGGGACAAGGGTACACCGGGGAGCTGTTTTTT.

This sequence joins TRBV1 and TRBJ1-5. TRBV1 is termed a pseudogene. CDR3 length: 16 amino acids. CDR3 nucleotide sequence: TGCACCAGCAGATTTACGGGGATCCCCCCCAATCAGCCCCAGCATTTT. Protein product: CTSRFTGIPPNQPQHF.

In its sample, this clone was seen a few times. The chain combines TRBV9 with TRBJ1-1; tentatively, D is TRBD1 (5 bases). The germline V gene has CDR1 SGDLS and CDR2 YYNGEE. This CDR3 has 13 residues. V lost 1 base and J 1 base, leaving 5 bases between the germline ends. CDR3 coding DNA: TGTGCCAGCAGCGTACAGGGGAACACTGAAGCTTTCTTT. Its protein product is CASSVQGNTEAFF. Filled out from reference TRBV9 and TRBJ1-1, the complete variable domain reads DSGVTQTPKHLITATGQRVTLRCSPRSGDLSVYWYQQSLDQGLQFLIQYYNGEERAKGNILERFSAQQFPDLHSELNLSSLELGDSALYFCASSVQGNTEAFFGQGTRLTVV.

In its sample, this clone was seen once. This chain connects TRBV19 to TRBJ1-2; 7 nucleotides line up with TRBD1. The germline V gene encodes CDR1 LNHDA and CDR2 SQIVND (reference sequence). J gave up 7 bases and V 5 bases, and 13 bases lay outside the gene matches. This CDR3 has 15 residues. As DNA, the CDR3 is TGTGCCAGTAGTCCGGGACAGACCGACTGGGCTGGCTACACCTTC. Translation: CASSPGQTDWAGYTF.

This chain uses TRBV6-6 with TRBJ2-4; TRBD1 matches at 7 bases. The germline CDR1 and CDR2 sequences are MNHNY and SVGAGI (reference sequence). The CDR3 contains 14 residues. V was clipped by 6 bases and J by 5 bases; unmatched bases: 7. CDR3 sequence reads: CASSLRGIENIQYF. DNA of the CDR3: TGTGCCAGCAGCCTCAGGGGGATCGAAAACATTCAGTACTTC.

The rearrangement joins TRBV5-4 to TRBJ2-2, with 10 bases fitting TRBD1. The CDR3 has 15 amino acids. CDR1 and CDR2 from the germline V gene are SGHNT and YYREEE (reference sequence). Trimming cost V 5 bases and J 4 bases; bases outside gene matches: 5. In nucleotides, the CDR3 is TGTGCCAGCAGTTTTGGACAGGGGGTCACCGGGGAGCTGTTTTTT. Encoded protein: CASSFGQGVTGELFF.

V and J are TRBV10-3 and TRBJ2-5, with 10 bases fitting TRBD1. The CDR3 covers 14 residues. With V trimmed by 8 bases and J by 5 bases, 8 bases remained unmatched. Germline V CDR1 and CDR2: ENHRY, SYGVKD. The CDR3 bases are TGTGCCATCCAACCGGGACAGGGGCAGGAGACCCAGTACTTC. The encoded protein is CAIQPGQGQETQYF.

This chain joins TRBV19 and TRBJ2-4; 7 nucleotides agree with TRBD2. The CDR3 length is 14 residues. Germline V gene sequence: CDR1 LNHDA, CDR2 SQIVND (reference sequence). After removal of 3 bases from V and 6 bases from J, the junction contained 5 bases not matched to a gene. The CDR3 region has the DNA TGTGCCAGTAGTATTGCGGGAGAAGGAAACATTCAGTACTTC. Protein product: CASSIAGEGNIQYF. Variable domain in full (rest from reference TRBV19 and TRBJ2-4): DGGITQSPKYLFRKEGQNVTLSCEQNLNHDAMYWYRQDPGQGLRLIYYSQIVNDFQKGDIAEGYSVSREKKESFPLTVTSAQKNPTAFYLCASSIAGEGNIQYFGAGTRLSVL.

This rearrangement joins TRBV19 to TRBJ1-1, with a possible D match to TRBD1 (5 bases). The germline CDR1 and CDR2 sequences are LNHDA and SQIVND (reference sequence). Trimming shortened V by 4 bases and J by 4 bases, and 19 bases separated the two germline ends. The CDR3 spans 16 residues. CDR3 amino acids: CASSSGPGVGGTEAFF. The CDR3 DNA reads TGTGCCAGTAGTAGTGGGCCGGGGGTCGGGGGCACTGAAGCTTTCTTT.

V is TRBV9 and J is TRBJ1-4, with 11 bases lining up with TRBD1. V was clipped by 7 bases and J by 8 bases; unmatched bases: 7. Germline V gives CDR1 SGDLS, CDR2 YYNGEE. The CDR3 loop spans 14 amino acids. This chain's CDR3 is CASGRGQGEEKLFF. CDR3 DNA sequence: TGTGCCAGCGGCCGGGGACAGGGGGAAGAAAAACTGTTTTTT. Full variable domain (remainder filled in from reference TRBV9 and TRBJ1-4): DSGVTQTPKHLITATGQRVTLRCSPRSGDLSVYWYQQSLDQGLQFLIQYYNGEERAKGNILERFSAQQFPDLHSELNLSSLELGDSALYFCASGRGQGEEKLFFGSGTQLSVL.

This CDR3 is CAIMGQGILDYGYTF. The CDR3 DNA sequence: TGTGCCATTATGGGACAGGGAATATTGGACTATGGCTACACCTTC. This chain links TRBV10-3 with TRBJ1-2, with TRBD1 identical over 9 bases. The junction had 11 bases not matched to a gene; V was cut back by 9 bases and J by 3 bases. This CDR3 is 15 amino acids long. Germline CDR1 reads ENHRY; CDR2 reads SYGVKD.

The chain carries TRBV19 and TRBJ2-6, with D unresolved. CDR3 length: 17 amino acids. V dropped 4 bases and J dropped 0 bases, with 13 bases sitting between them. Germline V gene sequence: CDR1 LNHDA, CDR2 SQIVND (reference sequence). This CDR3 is CASSTTLDFSGANVLTF. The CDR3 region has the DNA TGTGCCAGTAGTACGACTCTTGACTTCTCTGGGGCCAACGTCCTGACTTTC.

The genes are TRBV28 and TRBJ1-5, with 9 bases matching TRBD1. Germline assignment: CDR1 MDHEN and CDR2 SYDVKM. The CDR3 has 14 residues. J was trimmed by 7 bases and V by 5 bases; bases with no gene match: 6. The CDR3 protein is CASSVRDRDQPQHF. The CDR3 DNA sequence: TGTGCCAGCAGTGTCCGGGACAGGGACCAGCCCCAGCATTTT. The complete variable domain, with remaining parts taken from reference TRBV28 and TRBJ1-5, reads DVKVTQSSRYLVKRTGEKVFLECVQDMDHENMFWYRQDPGLGLRLIYFSYDVKMKEKGDIPEGYSVSREKKERFSLILESASTNQTSMYLCASSVRDRDQPQHFGDGTRLSIL.

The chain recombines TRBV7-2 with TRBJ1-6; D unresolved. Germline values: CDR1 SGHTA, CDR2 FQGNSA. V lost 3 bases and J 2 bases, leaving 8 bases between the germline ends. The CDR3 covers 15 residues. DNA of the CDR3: TGTGCCAGCAGCTTTTCCGGGGCCTATAATTCACCCCTCCACTTT. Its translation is CASSFSGAYNSPLHF.

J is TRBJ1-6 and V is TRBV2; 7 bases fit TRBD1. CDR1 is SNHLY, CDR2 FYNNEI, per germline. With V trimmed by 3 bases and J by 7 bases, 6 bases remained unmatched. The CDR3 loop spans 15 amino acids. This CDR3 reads CASSDRDRKNSPLHF. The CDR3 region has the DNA TGTGCCAGCAGTGACAGGGACAGAAAAAATTCACCCCTCCACTTT.

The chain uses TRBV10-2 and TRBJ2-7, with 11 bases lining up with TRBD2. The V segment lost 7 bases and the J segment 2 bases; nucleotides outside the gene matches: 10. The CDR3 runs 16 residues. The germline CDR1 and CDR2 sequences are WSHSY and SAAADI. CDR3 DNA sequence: TGCGCCAGCAAGGAACCCGGGACTAGCGGCGCCTACGAGCAGTACTTC. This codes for CASKEPGTSGAYEQYF.

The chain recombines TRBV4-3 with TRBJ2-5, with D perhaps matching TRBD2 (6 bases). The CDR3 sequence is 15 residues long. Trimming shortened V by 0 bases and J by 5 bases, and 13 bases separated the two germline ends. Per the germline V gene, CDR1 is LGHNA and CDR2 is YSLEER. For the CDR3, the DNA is TGCGCCAGCAGCCAAGAGGTCGCAGCGGGCGAGACCCAGTACTTC. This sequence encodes CASSQEVAAGETQYF.

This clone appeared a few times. The CDR3 DNA sequence: TGTGCCAGCAGCGTAGACGCGGGGGTCGACGAGCAGTACTTC. Protein: CASSVDAGVDEQYF. This rearrangement joins TRBV9 to TRBJ2-7, with 7 bases fitting TRBD2. There are 14 residues in the CDR3. CDR1 is SGDLS and CDR2 is YYNGEE in the germline V gene. V trimming: 0 bases; J trimming: 5 bases; junction bases outside the gene matches: 5.

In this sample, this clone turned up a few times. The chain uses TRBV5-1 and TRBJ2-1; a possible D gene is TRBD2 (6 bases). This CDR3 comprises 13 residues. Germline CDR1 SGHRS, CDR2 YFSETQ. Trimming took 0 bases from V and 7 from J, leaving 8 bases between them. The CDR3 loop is CASSLGLANEQFF. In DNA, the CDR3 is TGCGCCAGCAGCTTGGGCCTAGCGAATGAGCAGTTCTTC.

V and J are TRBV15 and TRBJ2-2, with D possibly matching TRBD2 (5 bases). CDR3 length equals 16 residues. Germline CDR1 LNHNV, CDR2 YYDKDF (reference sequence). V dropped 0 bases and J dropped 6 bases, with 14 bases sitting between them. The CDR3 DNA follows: TGTGCCACCAGCAGAGATAGTGGGAGTAGTCCCGGGGAGCTGTTTTTT. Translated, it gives CATSRDSGSSPGELFF.

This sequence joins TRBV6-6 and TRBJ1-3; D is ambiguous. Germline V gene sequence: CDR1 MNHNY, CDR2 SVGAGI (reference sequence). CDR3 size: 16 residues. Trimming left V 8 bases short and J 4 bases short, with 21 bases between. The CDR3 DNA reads TGTGCCAGCGAGGGATTACAGAGGGTTGGCGGAAACACCATATATTTT. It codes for CASEGLQRVGGNTIYF.

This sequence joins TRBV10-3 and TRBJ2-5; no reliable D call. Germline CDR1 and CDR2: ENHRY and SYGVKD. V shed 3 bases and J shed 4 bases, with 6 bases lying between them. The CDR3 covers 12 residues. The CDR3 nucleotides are TGTGCCATCAGTGACATCAGAGAGACCCAGTACTTC. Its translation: CAISDIRETQYF.

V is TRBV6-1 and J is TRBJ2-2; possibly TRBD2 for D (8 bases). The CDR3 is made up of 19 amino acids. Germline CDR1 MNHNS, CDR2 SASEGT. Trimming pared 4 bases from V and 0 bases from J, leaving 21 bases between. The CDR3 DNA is TGTGCCAGCAGTGTCAGAGCGGGGGACAGACTTTCGAACACCGGGGAGCTGTTTTTT. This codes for CASSVRAGDRLSNTGELFF.

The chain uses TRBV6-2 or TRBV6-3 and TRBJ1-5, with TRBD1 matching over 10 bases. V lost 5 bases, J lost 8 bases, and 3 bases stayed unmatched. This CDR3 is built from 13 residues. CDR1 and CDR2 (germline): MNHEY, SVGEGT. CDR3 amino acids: CASSDRGPEPQHF. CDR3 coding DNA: TGTGCCAGCAGTGACAGGGGGCCGGAGCCCCAGCATTTT.

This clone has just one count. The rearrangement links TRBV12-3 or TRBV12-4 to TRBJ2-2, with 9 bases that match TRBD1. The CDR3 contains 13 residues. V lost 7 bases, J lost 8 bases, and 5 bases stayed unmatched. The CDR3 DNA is TGTGCCAGCACCAGGACAGGGGTGGGGGAGCTGTTTTTT. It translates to CASTRTGVGELFF.

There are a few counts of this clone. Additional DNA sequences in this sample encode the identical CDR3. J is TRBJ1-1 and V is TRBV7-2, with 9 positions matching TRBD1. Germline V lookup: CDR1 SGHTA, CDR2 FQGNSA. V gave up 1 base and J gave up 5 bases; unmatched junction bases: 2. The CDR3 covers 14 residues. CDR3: CASSLEGQGTEAFF. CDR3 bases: TGTGCCAGCAGCTTAGAAGGACAGGGGACTGAAGCTTTCTTT.